Listed below are T cell receptor beta chains from one sample, sequenced in a study of T-cell reconstitution after alpha-beta-depleted transplantation in children. TCRdb independently ran MiXCR on the PCR reads; one entry per CDR3 protein. This repertoire shows just under 250,000 distinct CDR3 sequences, roughly 24% found once; its top ten account for approximately 2.5%. The specimen was PBMCs, collected before TCRalphabeta/CD19-depleted stem cell transplant. These TCRs come from a girl aged 2-10 years with Fanconi anemia, due to receive a stem cell transplant. Both conserved end residues are part of each CDR3. The D gene is left open where the match is weak. The size entry is marked missing in some rows and otherwise reads once, few, many or a size class.

cdr3_nt,cdr3_aa,d_call,j_call,v_call,clone_size
TGTGCCAGCAGAATAGCGGGCTACACCGGGGAGCTGTTTTTT,CASRIAGYTGELFF,TRBD2,TRBJ2-2,TRBV12-3/TRBV12-4,many
TGCAGTGCTGTCCCTAGCTCCTACAATGAGCAGTTCTTC,CSAVPSSYNEQFF,.,TRBJ2-1,TRBV20-1,few
TGCAGCGTTGGGTGGTACTCAGCAGGCTACACCTTC,CSVGWYSAGYTF,.,TRBJ1-2,TRBV29-1,many
TGCAGTGCTAGACCACCGAACTCGTATTTCTACGAGCAGTACTTC,CSARPPNSYFYEQYF,.,TRBJ2-7,TRBV20-1,.
TGCAGCGTTGAAGACGTTGACGAGCAGTACTTC,CSVEDVDEQYF,.,TRBJ2-7,TRBV29-1,few
TGCAGTGCTAGAGCGTTCGGCAACCCCTACGAGCAGTACTTC,CSARAFGNPYEQYF,.,TRBJ2-7,TRBV20-1,once
TGTGCCAGCAGCTTAGCGAGGACTAGCGGGAGTTCCTACAATGAGCAGTTCTTC,CASSLARTSGSSYNEQFF,TRBD2,TRBJ2-1,TRBV7-2,.
TGTGCCAGCATGGACAGGGCTGATGAAAAACTGTTTTTT,CASMDRADEKLFF,TRBD1,TRBJ1-4,TRBV27,many
TGCGCCAGCAGCTTCCTAGGGGCTATAGCGGGAGTGCTGACAGATACGCAGTATTTT,CASSFLGAIAGVLTDTQYF,TRBD2,TRBJ2-3,TRBV5-1,few
TGTGCCAGCAGTTACTCGGTTGAGATAGCGGCGAACACCGGGGAGCTGTTTTTT,CASSYSVEIAANTGELFF,.,TRBJ2-2,TRBV6-6,once
TGTGCCAGCTCACCGGACAGGTTGAATGAGCAGTTCTTC,CASSPDRLNEQFF,TRBD1,TRBJ2-1,TRBV18,.
TGTGCCAGCAGTCCGACCAACTACGAGCAGTACTTC,CASSPTNYEQYF,.,TRBJ2-7,TRBV28,many
TGTGCCAGCAGCCGGACAGCTACCTACAATGAGCAGTTCTTC,CASSRTATYNEQFF,.,TRBJ2-1,TRBV7-3,many
TGTGCCAGCAGCCTGACTGAGGGGGGCACCGGGGAGCTGTTTTTT,CASSLTEGGTGELFF,.,TRBJ2-2,TRBV7-6,many
TGCAGTGCTAGACCAATGGGCTACGAGCAGTACTTC,CSARPMGYEQYF,.,TRBJ2-7,TRBV20-1,many
TGTGCCAGCCGACCCACCGCTGGCTACGAGCAGTACTTC,CASRPTAGYEQYF,.,TRBJ2-7,TRBV27,.
TGCAGCGTTGATCTGACTAGCGGGGCCAATGAGCAGTTCTTC,CSVDLTSGANEQFF,TRBD2,TRBJ2-1,TRBV29-1,.
TGCAGTGCTAGAGATCGTAGGACAGGCAGGTACGAGCAGTACTTC,CSARDRRTGRYEQYF,TRBD1,TRBJ2-7,TRBV20-1,.
TGTGCCACCAGCAGAGATAAGGGACAGGGGCGGCAGCCCCAGCATTTT,CATSRDKGQGRQPQHF,TRBD1,TRBJ1-5,TRBV15,few
TGTGCCAGCAGCCTAGACAGGAGCTCCTACGAGCAGTACTTC,CASSLDRSSYEQYF,.,TRBJ2-7,TRBV12-3/TRBV12-4,many
TGCAGCGTTGAACCGGGGGGGGCTGGCTACACCTTC,CSVEPGGAGYTF,.,TRBJ1-2,TRBV29-1,.
TGCAGCGTATCGACAGGGGAAGCTTTCTTT,CSVSTGEAFF,TRBD1,TRBJ1-1,TRBV29-1,many
TGCAGCGTTGTACGTGGGCAAAACTATGGCTACACCTTC,CSVVRGQNYGYTF,.,TRBJ1-2,TRBV29-1,.
TGTGCCAGCAGCTTAGCACCCGCTGCGACAGATACGCAGTATTTT,CASSLAPAATDTQYF,.,TRBJ2-3,TRBV7-7,few
TGTGCCACCAGCAGAGACGTCGACGGGAGGCCGTACTTC,CATSRDVDGRPYF,TRBD2,TRBJ2-7,TRBV15,many
TGTGCCAGCAGTTTAAGGGCCGTACAGCCCCAGCATTTT,CASSLRAVQPQHF,.,TRBJ1-5,TRBV12-3/TRBV12-4,many
TGCAGCGCTGGAGGACTAGGGATTTCCTACGAGCAGTACTTC,CSAGGLGISYEQYF,TRBD2,TRBJ2-7,TRBV29-1,.
TGCAGCGTTGGTGGGGCACGGGGGTGGGGTGAGCAGTTCTTC,CSVGGARGWGEQFF,.,TRBJ2-1,TRBV29-1,few
TGCAGCGTTGAGGACGGCTACAATCAGCCCCAGCATTTT,CSVEDGYNQPQHF,.,TRBJ1-5,TRBV29-1,many
TGCGCCAGCAGTTTTCAGACTAGCGGGAAAAACATTCAGTACTTC,CASSFQTSGKNIQYF,TRBD2,TRBJ2-4,TRBV10-1,once
TGTGCCAGCAGCCACCGGACCGAACCCTACGAGCAGTACTTC,CASSHRTEPYEQYF,.,TRBJ2-7,TRBV6-1,.
TGTGCCAGCAGCTTAGGTCTGGGTTACTACAATGAGCAGTTCTTC,CASSLGLGYYNEQFF,.,TRBJ2-1,TRBV7-2,.
TGCAGTGCTAGGAATGGACTTTTCTACGAGCAGTACTTC,CSARNGLFYEQYF,.,TRBJ2-7,TRBV20-1,.
TGTGCCAGCAGTGAAGGGGAGGTTACAGATACGCAGTATTTT,CASSEGEVTDTQYF,.,TRBJ2-3,TRBV6-1,.
TGTGCCAGCAGTTCTTCCGGGACAGGGAACAATGAGCAGTTCTTC,CASSSSGTGNNEQFF,TRBD1,TRBJ2-1,TRBV28,.
TGCAGCGTTGTCCCCAGGGTGGGACAAGAGACCCAGTACTTC,CSVVPRVGQETQYF,.,TRBJ2-5,TRBV29-1,many
TGTGCCAGCAGTCCATACCCCCTGGATCCTAGCACAGATACGCAGTATTTT,CASSPYPLDPSTDTQYF,.,TRBJ2-3,TRBV27,many
TGTGCCAGCAGTTACGGAGGGGCGCAAGATACGCAGTATTTT,CASSYGGAQDTQYF,.,TRBJ2-3,TRBV6-5,many
TGCAGCGTTGGCCTGGCTAGCGGGGGAGAGACCCAGTACTTC,CSVGLASGGETQYF,TRBD2,TRBJ2-5,TRBV29-1,.
TGTGCCAGCAGCTTAGGGACCGGGACAGCAGAGACCCAGTACTTC,CASSLGTGTAETQYF,TRBD1,TRBJ2-5,TRBV7-9,many